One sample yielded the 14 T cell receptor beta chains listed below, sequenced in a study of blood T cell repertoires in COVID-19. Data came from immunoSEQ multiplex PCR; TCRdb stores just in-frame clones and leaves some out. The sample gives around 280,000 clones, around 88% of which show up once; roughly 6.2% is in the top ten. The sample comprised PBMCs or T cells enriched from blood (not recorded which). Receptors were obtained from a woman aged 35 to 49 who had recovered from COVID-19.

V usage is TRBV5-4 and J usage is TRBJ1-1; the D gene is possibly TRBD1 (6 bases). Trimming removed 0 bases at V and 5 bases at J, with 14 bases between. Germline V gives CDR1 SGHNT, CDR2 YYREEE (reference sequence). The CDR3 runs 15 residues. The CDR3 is CASSLEAGDQTEAFF. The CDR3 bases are TGTGCCAGCAGCTTGGAGGCAGGGGATCAGACTGAAGCTTTCTTT. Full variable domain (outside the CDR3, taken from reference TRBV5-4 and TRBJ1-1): ETGVTQSPTHLIKTRGQQVTLRCSSQSGHNTVSWYQQALGQGPQFIFQYYREEENGRGNFPPRFSGLQFPNYSSELNVNALELDDSALYLCASSLEAGDQTEAFFGQGTRLTVV.

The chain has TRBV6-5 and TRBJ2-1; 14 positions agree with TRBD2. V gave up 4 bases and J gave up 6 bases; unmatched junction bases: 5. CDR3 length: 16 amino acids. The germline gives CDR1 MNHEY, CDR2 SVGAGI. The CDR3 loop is CASSSLGTSGGNEQFF. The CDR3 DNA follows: TGTGCCAGCAGTTCGCTTGGGACTAGCGGGGGCAATGAGCAGTTCTTC.

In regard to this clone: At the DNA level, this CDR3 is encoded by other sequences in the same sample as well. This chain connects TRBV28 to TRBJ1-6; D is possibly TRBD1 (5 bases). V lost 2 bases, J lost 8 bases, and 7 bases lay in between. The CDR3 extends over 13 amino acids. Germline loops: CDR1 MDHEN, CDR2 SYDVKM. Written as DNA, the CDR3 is TGTGCCAGCAGTTTAGTCAGGGATTCACCCCTCCACTTT. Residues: CASSLVRDSPLHF. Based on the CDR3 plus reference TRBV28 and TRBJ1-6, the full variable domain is DVKVTQSSRYLVKRTGEKVFLECVQDMDHENMFWYRQDPGLGLRLIYFSYDVKMKEKGDIPEGYSVSREKKERFSLILESASTNQTSMYLCASSLVRDSPLHFGNGTRLTVT.

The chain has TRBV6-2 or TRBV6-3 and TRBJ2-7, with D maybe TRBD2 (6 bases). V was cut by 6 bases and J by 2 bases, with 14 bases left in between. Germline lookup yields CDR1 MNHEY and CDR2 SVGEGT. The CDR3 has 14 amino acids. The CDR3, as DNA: TGTGCCAGCAGCTCAAAGGGGAGGCCCTACGAGCAGTACTTC. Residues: CASSSKGRPYEQYF.

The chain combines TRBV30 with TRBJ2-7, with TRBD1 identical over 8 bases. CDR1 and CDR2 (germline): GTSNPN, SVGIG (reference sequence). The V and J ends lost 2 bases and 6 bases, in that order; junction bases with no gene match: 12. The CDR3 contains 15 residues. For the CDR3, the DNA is TGTGCCTGGAGTACCCCCGGGACAGGAGGGCTCGAGCAGTACTTC. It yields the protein CAWSTPGTGGLEQYF.

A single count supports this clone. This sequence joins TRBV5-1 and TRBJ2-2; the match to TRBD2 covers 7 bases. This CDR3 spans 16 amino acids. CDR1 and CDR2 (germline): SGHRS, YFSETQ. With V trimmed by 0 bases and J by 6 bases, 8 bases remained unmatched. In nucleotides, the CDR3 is TGCGCCAGCAGCTTGGGGGTAGCGGGCTCATCCGGGGAGCTGTTTTTT. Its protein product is CASSLGVAGSSGELFF.

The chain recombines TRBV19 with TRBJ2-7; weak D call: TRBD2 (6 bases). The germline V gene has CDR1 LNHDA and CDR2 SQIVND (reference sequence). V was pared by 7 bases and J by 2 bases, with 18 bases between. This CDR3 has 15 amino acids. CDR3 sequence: CASKSSGDSTYEQYF. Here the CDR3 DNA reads TGTGCCAGTAAGTCGTCCGGGGACTCTACCTACGAGCAGTACTTC.

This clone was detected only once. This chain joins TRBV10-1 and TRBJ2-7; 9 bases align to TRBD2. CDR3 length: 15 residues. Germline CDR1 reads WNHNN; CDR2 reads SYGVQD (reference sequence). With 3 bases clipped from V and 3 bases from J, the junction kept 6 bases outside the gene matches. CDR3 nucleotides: TGCGCCAGCAGTGATCTTGCGGGAGGGCGCTACGAGCAGTACTTC. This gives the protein CASSDLAGGRYEQYF.

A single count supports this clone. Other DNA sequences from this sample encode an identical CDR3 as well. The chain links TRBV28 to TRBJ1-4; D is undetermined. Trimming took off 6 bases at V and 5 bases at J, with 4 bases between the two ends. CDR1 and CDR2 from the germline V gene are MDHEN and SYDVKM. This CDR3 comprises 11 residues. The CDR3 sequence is CASSLNEKLFF. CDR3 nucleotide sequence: TGTGCCAGCAGCCTGAATGAAAAACTGTTTTTT.

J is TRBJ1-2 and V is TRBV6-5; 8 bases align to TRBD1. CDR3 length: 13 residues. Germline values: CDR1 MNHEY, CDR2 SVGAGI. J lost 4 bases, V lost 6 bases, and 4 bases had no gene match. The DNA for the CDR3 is TGTGCCAGCAGGGCAGGGGGCATCTATGGCTACACCTTC. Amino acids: CASRAGGIYGYTF.

Here the CDR3 DNA reads TGTGCCAGCAGCCGAACCGGGACAGGGGACTATGGCTACACCTTC. This codes for CASSRTGTGDYGYTF. The chain joins TRBV3-1 (or the pseudogene TRBV3-2) to TRBJ1-2; 10 positions match TRBD1. V gave up 4 bases and J gave up 3 bases; unmatched junction bases: 5. CDR1 LGHDT and CDR2 YNNKEL come from the germline V gene (reference sequence). The CDR3 covers 15 residues.

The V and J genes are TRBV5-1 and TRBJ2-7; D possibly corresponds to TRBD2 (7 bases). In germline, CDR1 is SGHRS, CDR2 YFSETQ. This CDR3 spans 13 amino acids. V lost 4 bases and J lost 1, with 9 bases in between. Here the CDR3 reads CASSGGASYEQYF. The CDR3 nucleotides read TGCGCCAGCAGCGGGGGGGCTTCCTACGAGCAGTACTTC.

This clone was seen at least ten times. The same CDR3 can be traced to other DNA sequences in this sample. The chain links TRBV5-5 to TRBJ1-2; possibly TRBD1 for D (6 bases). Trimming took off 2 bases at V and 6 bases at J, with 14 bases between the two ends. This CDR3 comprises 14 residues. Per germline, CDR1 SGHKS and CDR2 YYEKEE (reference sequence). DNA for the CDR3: TGTGCCAGCAGCTTTCTGGGGGCGCAGGATGGCTACACCTTC. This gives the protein CASSFLGAQDGYTF. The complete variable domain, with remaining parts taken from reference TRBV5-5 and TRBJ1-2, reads DAGVTQSPTHLIKTRGQQVTLRCSPISGHKSVSWYQQVLGQGPQFIFQYYEKEERGRGNFPDRFSARQFPNYSSELNVNALLLGDSALYLCASSFLGAQDGYTFGSGTRLTVV.

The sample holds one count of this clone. CDR3 nucleotides: TGTGCCAGCAGCGCGCATGACTGGGATACGCAGTATTTT. As protein: CASSAHDWDTQYF. The V and J genes are TRBV9 and TRBJ2-3; D is undetermined. The CDR3 spans 13 residues. V shed 3 bases and J shed 6 bases, with 11 bases lying between them. CDR1 SGDLS and CDR2 YYNGEE come from the germline V gene.